Included here is one TCR beta chain sequence, with context. V trimming: 4 bases; J trimming: 10 bases; junction bases outside the gene matches: 4. Per the germline V gene, CDR1 is LGHDT and CDR2 is YNNKEL (reference sequence). The length of the CDR3 is 12 residues. The sample belongs to a study of blood T cell repertoires in COVID-19. On the study more broadly: From T cells, B-cell-depleted T cells, or PBMCs came the material, which was cDNA or gDNA.

Assay: immunoSEQ multiplex PCR; the TCRdb copy retains only in-frame clones and omits some. The profile shows 300,000 to 350,000 clones, 87% of them singletons. Seattle's enrolled individuals joined amid active infection and were then monitored longitudinally. This TCR derives from a man younger than 40 with COVID-19, enrolled during active disease. Sequences were obtained from peripheral blood. The chain employs TRBV3-1 (or the pseudogene TRBV3-2) and TRBJ2-1; 7 nucleotides match TRBD2. The CDR3 spells CASSPSAGEQFF. In nucleotides, the CDR3 is TGTGCCAGCAGCCCATCAGCGGGGGAGCAGTTCTTC.